This T cell receptor beta chain was found in a study of shared clonotypes between healthy human individuals (TCRdb year 2020). Describing the broader study: Three men and two women, aged 18 to 49 years, made up the cohort. The study deeply sequenced blood TCR repertoires of roughly five healthy adults to estimate repertoire size and the extent of clonotype sharing between individuals. To increase sequencing depth and limit assay-specific biases, different laboratories used diverse techniques to prepare libraries and sequence TCR repertoires. Leukapheresis yielded between about 0.85 and 9 billion PBMCs per donor. The full study reports these points: Based on pairwise subsampling, the degree of clonotype sharing among donors was expected to be affected by sequencing depth. The genetic and exposure-history diversity represented was limited by the small number of donors. Sampling was limited to blood, and TCR repertoires in tissue likely differ from TCR repertoires in blood.

Concerning this clone itself: This receptor's antigen is unknown. Per-nucleotide qualities are absent, and no much larger clonotype sits a single base away.

TCR CDR3 regions were amplified from genomic DNA by multiplex PCR using the deep immunoSEQ assay. Extracted genomic DNA from each cell subset was spread evenly across all wells of several immunoSEQ 96-well plates, with each plate serving as a replicate. For unsorted PBMC, approximately 300 ng of genomic DNA, equivalent to approximately 30,000 T cell genomes, went into each replicate PCR. Genomic DNA from unsorted PBMC was sequenced over ten immunoSEQ deep assay plates. Purified libraries were quantified with a Qubit 3.0 fluorometer, sized on a Bioanalyzer 2100, and re-quantified with the KAPA Library Quantification kit. Every immunoSEQ 96-well plate was sequenced on a dedicated single-read 150-cycle Illumina NextSeq 550 flow cell. Processing in the source paper ran as follows. The immunoSEQ output contained only junctional sequences without quality scores, so filtering could not match that applied to full-length reads. To assign V/J genes and CDR3, sequences were annotated against IMGT germline references using PyIR, a Python wrapper for IgBLAST v1.9. Reads were filtered out if the reads had weak V/J assignments (E-value above 1e-6), no CDR3, stop codons, out-of-frame junctions, or ambiguous translated residues. A V3J clonotype was defined by an identical inferred V gene, J gene, and CDR3 amino acid sequence. The percentage overlap between two repertoires was calculated by dividing the number of shared unique clonotypes by the size of the smaller repertoire. Richness of each repertoire was evaluated using RTK rarefaction, the Chao1 estimator, and Recon v2.1 estimates of unobserved clonotypes. TCRdb re-hosts the immuneACCESS table, in-frame sequences only. Its copies lack some clones; in the studies checked, an unresolved V gene accounts for under half of them, and the cause for the rest is not known. That table furnishes V, J and clone size, whereas the DNA furnished D and trimming. The sample table shows 550,000 to 600,000 clones, and roughly four fifths are seen once. The ten largest account for about 12% of the sample.

V gives up 2 bases and J gives up 1 base, and the segment between their germline ends measures 11 bases. CDR1 and CDR2 are read off the germline V gene (reference sequence) as MNHEY and SMNVEV. CDR3 length: 15 amino acids, cysteine to phenylalanine. Just the 45-base CDR3 DNA is kept, in frame starting at base 1. Donors were healthy HIV-negative adults with no recently reported acute infections or vaccinations. All donors were Caucasian adults living in Nashville, Tennessee, USA. For unsorted samples, 84 million or so PBMCs were counted, and genomic DNA was extracted using the QIAamp DNA Blood Mini kit. Blood was obtained by leukapheresis, after which PBMCs were separated by Ficoll-Histopaque density gradient centrifugation and cryopreserved in liquid nitrogen vapor phase.

The receptor chain draws on TRBV27 and TRBJ1-2; the D gene remains uncertain. The material sequenced was PBMCs. The TCR comes from a woman aged 35 to 49 in good health. Some clones in this sample may be carry-over from other donors' samples. Here the CDR3 is given as CASSLGRWGNYGYTF. The DNA sequence is given as TGTGCCAGCAGTTTAGGCAGGTGGGGTAACTATGGCTACACCTTC.